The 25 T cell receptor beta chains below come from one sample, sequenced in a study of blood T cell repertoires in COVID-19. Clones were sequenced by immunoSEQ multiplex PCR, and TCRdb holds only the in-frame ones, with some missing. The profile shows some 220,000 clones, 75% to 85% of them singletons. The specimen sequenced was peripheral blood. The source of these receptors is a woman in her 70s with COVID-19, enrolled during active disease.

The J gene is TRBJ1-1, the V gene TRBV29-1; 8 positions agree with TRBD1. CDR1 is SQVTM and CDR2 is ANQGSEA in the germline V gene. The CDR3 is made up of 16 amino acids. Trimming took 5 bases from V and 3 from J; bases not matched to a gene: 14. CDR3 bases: TGCAGCGTTCAGAGCCCCCTGCAGGGGGCGGACACTGAAGCTTTCTTT. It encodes CSVQSPLQGADTEAFF.

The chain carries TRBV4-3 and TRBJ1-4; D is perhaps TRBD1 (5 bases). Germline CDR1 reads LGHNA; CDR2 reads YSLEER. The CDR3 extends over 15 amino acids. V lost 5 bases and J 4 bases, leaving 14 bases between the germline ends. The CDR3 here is CASSYGGGVNEKLFF. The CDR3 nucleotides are TGCGCCAGCAGCTATGGGGGAGGGGTTAATGAAAAACTGTTTTTT.

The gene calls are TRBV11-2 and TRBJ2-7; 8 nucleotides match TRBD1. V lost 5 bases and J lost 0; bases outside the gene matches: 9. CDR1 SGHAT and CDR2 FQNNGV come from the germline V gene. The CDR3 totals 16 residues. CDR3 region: CASSHWFGQGSYEQYF. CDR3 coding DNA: TGTGCCAGCAGCCACTGGTTCGGACAGGGCTCCTACGAGCAGTACTTC.

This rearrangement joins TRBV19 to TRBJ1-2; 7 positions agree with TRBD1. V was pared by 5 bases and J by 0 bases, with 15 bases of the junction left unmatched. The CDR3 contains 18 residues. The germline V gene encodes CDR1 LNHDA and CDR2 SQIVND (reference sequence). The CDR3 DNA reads TGTGCCAGTAGTCCGAGGGGGCAAACTATACTTCCTAACTATGGCTACACCTTC. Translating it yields CASSPRGQTILPNYGYTF.

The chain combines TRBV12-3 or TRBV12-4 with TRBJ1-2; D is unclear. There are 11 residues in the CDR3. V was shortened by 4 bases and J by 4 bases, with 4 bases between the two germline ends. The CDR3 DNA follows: TGTGCCAGCAGTTACAGCTATGGCTACACCTTC. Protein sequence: CASSYSYGYTF.

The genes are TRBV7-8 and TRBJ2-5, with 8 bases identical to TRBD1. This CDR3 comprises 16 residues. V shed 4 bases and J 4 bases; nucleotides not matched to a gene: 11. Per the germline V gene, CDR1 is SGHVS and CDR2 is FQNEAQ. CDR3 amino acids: CASSSPGTGKRETQYF. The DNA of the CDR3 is TGTGCCAGCAGCTCACCCGGGACAGGAAAAAGAGAGACCCAGTACTTC.

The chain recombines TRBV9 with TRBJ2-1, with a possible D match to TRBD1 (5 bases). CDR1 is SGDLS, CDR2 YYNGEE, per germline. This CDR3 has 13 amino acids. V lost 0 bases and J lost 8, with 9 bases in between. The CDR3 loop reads CASSVAFRDEQFF. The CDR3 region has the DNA TGTGCCAGCAGCGTAGCTTTCAGGGATGAGCAGTTCTTC. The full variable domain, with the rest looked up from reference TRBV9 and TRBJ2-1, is DSGVTQTPKHLITATGQRVTLRCSPRSGDLSVYWYQQSLDQGLQFLIQYYNGEERAKGNILERFSAQQFPDLHSELNLSSLELGDSALYFCASSVAFRDEQFFGPGTRLTVL.

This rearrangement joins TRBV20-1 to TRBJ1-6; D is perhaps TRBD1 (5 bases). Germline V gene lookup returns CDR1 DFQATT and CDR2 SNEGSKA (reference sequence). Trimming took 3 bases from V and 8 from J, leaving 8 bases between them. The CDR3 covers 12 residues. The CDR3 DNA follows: TGCAGTGCTAGTTCGGGGGATTCACCCCTCCACTTT. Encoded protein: CSASSGDSPLHF.

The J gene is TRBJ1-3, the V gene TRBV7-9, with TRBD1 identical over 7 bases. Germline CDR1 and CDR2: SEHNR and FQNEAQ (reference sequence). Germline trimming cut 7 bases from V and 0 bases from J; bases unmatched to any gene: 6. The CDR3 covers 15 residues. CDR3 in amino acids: CASTNTGASGNTIYF. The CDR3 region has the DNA TGTGCCAGCACCAATACAGGGGCCTCTGGAAACACCATATATTTT.

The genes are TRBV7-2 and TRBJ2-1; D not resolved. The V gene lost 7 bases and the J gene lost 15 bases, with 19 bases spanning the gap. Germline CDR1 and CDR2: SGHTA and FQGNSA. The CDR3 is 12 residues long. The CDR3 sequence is CASTPPAGLPFF. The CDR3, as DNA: TGTGCCAGCACCCCTCCCGCAGGCCTCCCGTTCTTC.

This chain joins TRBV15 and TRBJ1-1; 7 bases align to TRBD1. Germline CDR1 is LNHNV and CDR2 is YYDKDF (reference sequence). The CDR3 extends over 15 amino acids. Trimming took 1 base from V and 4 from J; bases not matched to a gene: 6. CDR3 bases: TGTGCCACCAGCAGAGGAGAGGGGGCGCCCACTGAAGCTTTCTTT. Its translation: CATSRGEGAPTEAFF.

CDR3: CASSPLGRVDGYTF. The CDR3, as DNA: TGTGCCAGCTCACCACTTGGCAGGGTGGATGGCTACACCTTC. The chain combines TRBV18 with TRBJ1-2; a possible D gene is TRBD1 (5 bases). Looked up from germline, CDR1 is KGHSH and CDR2 is LQKENI. The germline V and J ends were trimmed by 1 base and 6 bases, with 12 bases remaining between them. This CDR3 has 14 amino acids.

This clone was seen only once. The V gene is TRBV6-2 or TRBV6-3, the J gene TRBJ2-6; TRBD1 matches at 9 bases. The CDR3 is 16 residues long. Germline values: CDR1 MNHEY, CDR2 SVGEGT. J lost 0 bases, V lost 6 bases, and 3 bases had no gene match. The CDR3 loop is CASSPGQGSGANVLTF. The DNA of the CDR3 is TGTGCCAGCAGCCCGGGACAGGGCTCTGGGGCCAACGTCCTGACTTTC.

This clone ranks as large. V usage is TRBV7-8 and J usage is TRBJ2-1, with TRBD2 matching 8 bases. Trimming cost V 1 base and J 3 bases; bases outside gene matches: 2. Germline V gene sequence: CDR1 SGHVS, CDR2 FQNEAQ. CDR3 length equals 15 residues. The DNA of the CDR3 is TGTGCCAGCAGCTTAGAGGCGGGGGGCTACAATGAGCAGTTCTTC. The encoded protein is CASSLEAGGYNEQFF. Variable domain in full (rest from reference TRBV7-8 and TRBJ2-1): GAGVSQSPRYKVAKRGQDVALRCDPISGHVSLFWYQQALGQGPEFLTYFQNEAQLDKSGLPSDRFFAERPEGSVSTLKIQRTQQEDSAVYLCASSLEAGGYNEQFFGPGTRLTVL.

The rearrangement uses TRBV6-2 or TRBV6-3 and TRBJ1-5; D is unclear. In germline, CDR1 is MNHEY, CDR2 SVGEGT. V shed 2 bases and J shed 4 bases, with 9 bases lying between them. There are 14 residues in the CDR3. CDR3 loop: CASSYVSRNQPQHF. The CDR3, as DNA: TGTGCCAGCAGTTACGTCAGCAGGAATCAGCCCCAGCATTTT.

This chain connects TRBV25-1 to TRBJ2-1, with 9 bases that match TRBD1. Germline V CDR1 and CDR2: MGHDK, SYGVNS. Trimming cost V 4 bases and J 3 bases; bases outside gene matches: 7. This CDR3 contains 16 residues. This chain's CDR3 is CASSGLTGGHYNEQFF. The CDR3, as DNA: TGTGCCAGCAGTGGTCTAACAGGGGGCCACTACAATGAGCAGTTCTTC.

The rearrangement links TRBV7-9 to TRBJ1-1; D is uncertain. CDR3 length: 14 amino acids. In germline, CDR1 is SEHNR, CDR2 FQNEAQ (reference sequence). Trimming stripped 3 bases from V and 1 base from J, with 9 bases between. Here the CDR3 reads CASSLVQTNTEAFF. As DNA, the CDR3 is TGTGCCAGCAGCTTGGTACAGACGAACACTGAAGCTTTCTTT.

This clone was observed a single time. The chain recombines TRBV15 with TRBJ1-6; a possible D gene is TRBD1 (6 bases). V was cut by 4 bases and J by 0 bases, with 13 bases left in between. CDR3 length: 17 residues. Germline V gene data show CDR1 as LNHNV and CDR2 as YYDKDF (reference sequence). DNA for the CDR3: TGTGCCACCAGCAAAACCACAGGGAGCTCCTATAATTCACCCCTCCACTTT. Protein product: CATSKTTGSSYNSPLHF. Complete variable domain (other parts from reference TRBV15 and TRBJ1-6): DAMVIQNPRYQVTQFGKPVTLSCSQTLNHNVMYWYQQKSSQAPKLLFHYYDKDFNNEADTPDNFQSRRPNTSFCFLDIRSPGLGDTAMYLCATSKTTGSSYNSPLHFGNGTRLTVT.

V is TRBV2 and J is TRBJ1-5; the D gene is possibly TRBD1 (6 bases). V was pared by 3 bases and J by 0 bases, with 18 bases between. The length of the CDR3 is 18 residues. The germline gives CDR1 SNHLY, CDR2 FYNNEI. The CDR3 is CASSEAGTWDYSNQPQHF. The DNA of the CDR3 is TGTGCCAGCAGTGAGGCGGGGACATGGGACTATAGCAATCAGCCCCAGCATTTT.

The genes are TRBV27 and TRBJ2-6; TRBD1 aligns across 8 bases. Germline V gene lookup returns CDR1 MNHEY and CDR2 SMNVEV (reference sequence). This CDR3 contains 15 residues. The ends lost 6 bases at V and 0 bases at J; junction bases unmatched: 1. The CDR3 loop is CASRTGGSGANVLTF. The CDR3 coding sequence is TGTGCCAGCAGAACAGGGGGCTCTGGGGCCAACGTCCTGACTTTC.

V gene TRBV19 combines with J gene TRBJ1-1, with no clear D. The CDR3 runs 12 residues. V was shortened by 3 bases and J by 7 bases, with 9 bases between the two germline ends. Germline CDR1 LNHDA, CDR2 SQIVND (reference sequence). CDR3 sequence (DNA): TGTGCCAGTAGTATCGGGGTTGGTGAAGCTTTCTTT. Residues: CASSIGVGEAFF.

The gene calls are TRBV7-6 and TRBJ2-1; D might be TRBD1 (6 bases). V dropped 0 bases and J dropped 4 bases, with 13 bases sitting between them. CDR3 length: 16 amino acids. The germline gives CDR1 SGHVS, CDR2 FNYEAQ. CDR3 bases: TGTGCCAGCAGCTTAGCGGGGGCTAGCTATTACAATGAGCAGTTCTTC. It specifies CASSLAGASYYNEQFF.

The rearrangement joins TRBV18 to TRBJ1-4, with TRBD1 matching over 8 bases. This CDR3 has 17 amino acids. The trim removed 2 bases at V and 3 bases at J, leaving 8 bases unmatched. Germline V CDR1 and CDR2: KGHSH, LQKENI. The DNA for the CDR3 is TGTGCCAGCTCACCAGGGGCAGGGGGCGCCTCTAATGAAAAACTGTTTTTT. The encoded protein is CASSPGAGGASNEKLFF.

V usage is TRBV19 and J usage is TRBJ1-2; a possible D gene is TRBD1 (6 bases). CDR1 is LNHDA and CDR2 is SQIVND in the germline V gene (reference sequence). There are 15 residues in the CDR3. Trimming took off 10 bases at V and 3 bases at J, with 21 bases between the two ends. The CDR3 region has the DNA TGTGCCACCTCACCCCCGGGGGGCGCCGACTATGGCTACACCTTC. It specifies CATSPPGGADYGYTF.

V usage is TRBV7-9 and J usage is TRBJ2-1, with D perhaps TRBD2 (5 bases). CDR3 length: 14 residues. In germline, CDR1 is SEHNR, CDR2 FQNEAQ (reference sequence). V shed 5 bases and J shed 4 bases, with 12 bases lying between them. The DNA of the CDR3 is TGTGCCAGCAGCCAACGGACGGGGTACAATGAGCAGTTCTTC. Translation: CASSQRTGYNEQFF.